These T cell receptor beta chains were read from a single sample in a study of cytomegalovirus exposure and HLA in healthy donors. Clones were read by immunoSEQ multiplex PCR, and TCRdb kept only the in-frame ones, dropping some. The repertoire consists of about 160,000 clones, with 60% to 80% occurring once and the leading ten covering about 1%. Material for sequencing was PBMCs. These receptors all come from a woman in her forties or fifties in good health and CMV-seropositive. The CDR3 runs from the conserved cysteine through the conserved F or W. D genes are given only for firm matches. The size entry is marked missing in some rows and otherwise reads once, few, many or a size class.

j_call v_call clone_size d_call cdr3_nt cdr3_aa
TRBJ2-3 TRBV30 NA TRBD2 TGTGCCTGGAGTGTAGCGGGGGAGGGCGATACGCAGTATTTT CAWSVAGEGDTQYF
TRBJ1-1 TRBV5-1 NA NA TGCGCCAGCAGCTTGTCGGGACAAGGAGCTTTCTTT CASSLSGQGAFF
TRBJ2-3 TRBV5-1 few NA TGCGCCAGCAGCATAGGACAGACCACAGATACGCAGTATTTT CASSIGQTTDTQYF
TRBJ2-1 TRBV19 NA TRBD2 TGTGCCAGTAGTATAATCGCGGGGGGGAGGGATGAGCAGTTCTTC CASSIIAGGRDEQFF
TRBJ2-3 TRBV4-1 NA NA TGCGCCAGCAGCCAAGTAGGTGGGGGATCGGGACTAGATACGCAGTATTTT CASSQVGGGSGLDTQYF
TRBJ1-2 TRBV5-1 few TRBD1 TGCGCCAGCACCCCTGGGTCAGGGGGCCCGCTTAACTATGGCTACACCTTC CASTPGSGGPLNYGYTF
TRBJ1-6 TRBV7-2 NA NA TGTGCCAGCAGCTTAGGTATGCAAGCTTCACCCCTCCACTTT CASSLGMQASPLHF
TRBJ1-2 TRBV6-5 once NA TGTGCCAGCAGGGTGGCCTTCGGCGGCTATGGCTACACCTTC CASRVAFGGYGYTF
TRBJ2-1 TRBV5-4 NA TRBD2 TGTGCCAGCAGCCCCGTGGCTAGCGGATACAATGAGCAGTTCTTC CASSPVASGYNEQFF
TRBJ2-7 TRBV27 NA TRBD2 TGTGCCAGCAGTTTAGGTCGGCGGGGGGGCGAGCAGTACTTC CASSLGRRGGEQYF
TRBJ2-1 TRBV10-2 NA NA TGCGCCAGCAGTGAGCCTTACAATGAGCAGTTCTTC CASSEPYNEQFF
TRBJ2-7 TRBV7-9 NA NA TGTGCCAGCAGCTTAGTCCAGTACGAGCAGTACTTC CASSLVQYEQYF
TRBJ2-5 TRBV4-1 NA TRBD2 TGCGCCAGCGGGACTAGCGGGAAAGAGACCCAGTACTTC CASGTSGKETQYF
TRBJ2-7 TRBV10-2 NA TRBD1 TGCGCCAGCACGGCTAGAGGGCCAGGGGGATACGAGCAGTACTTC CASTARGPGGYEQYF
TRBJ1-2 TRBV7-2 NA TRBD1 TGTGCCAGCAGCTTAGACCAGGGGGCGAGTGGCTACACCTTC CASSLDQGASGYTF
TRBJ2-1 TRBV5-1 NA TRBD2 TGCGCCAGCAGCCAGGGTCCGGGACTAGCGACAAATGAGCAGTTCTTC CASSQGPGLATNEQFF
TRBJ1-6 TRBV9 NA TRBD1 TGTGCCAGCAGCGTGAGCAGGGGGCTATCGTCACCCCTCCACTTT CASSVSRGLSSPLHF
TRBJ2-3 TRBV21-1 NA NA TGTGCCAGCAGTTCCCCCGAGCGAGACAGGAGCACAGATACGCAGTATTTT CASSSPERDRSTDTQYF
TRBJ2-5 TRBV27 NA TRBD1 TGTGCCAGCAGACTCGCCGGGACAGGGGGTTCGAAGACCCAGTACTTC CASRLAGTGGSKTQYF
TRBJ2-5 TRBV7-2 NA NA TGTGCCAGCAGCATGAAGAGAGCGATGCAAGAGACCCAGTACTTC CASSMKRAMQETQYF
TRBJ2-5 TRBV4-1 NA NA TGCGCCAGCAGCCACACGACACCGTACCAAGAGACCCAGTACTTC CASSHTTPYQETQYF
TRBJ2-2 TRBV2 NA TRBD2 TGTGCCAGCAGTGAAACCCCCCACCCGGGTGGCGGGAGATCGGGGGAGCTGTTTTTT CASSETPHPGGGRSGELFF
TRBJ2-5 TRBV6-5 NA TRBD2 TGTGCCAGCACCCTCCGGGGGGGGAGGGAGCAGTACTTC CASTLRGGREQYF
TRBJ1-2 TRBV27 NA NA TGTGCCAGCAGTCCCCTCGGGACAACCGCTGGCTACACCTTC CASSPLGTTAGYTF
TRBJ1-1 TRBV10-2 NA NA TGCGCCAGCAGTGACCCCAGGACAACTGAAGCTTTCTTT CASSDPRTTEAFF
TRBJ1-6 TRBV6-6 many TRBD1 TGTGCCAGCAGTTACGAGGGGACAGTAGGTTCACCCCTCCACTTT CASSYEGTVGSPLHF
TRBJ2-7 TRBV5-1 few NA TGCGCCAGCTTGGAGTACGAGCAGTACTTC CASLEYEQYF
TRBJ1-1 TRBV29-1 NA TRBD1 TGCAGCGTTGTTCAGGGGGTTACTGAAGCTTTCTTT CSVVQGVTEAFF
TRBJ1-1 TRBV11-3 NA TRBD1 TGTGCCAGCAGCTGGACAGGGGGCACTGAAGCTTTCTTT CASSWTGGTEAFF
TRBJ2-5 TRBV7-6 NA NA TGTGCCAGCAGCTTAGATCAGGGGCGAGAGACCCAGTACTTC CASSLDQGRETQYF
TRBJ1-1 TRBV5-1 NA TRBD1 TGCGCCAGCACCCCAGGGGGCGCGTTGAACACTGAAGCTTTCTTT CASTPGGALNTEAFF
TRBJ1-1 TRBV4-1 once TRBD1 TGCGCCAGCAGCCCCCACAGGGGAGGTACTGAAGCTTTCTTT CASSPHRGGTEAFF
TRBJ2-3 TRBV4-1 once TRBD2 TGCGCCAGCAGCCAAGGGACCTTTTCGGGAGGGGGTACAGATACGCAGTATTTT CASSQGTFSGGGTDTQYF
TRBJ2-3 TRBV29-1 NA NA TGCAGCGTTGTCACTGGGCTAGCGCGCACAGATACGCAGTATTTT CSVVTGLARTDTQYF
TRBJ2-7 TRBV2 NA NA TGTGCCAGCATCGGCGCGCCGTCGGGTGAGCAGTACTTC CASIGAPSGEQYF
TRBJ1-3 TRBV5-1 NA TRBD1 TGCGCCAGCAGCTTGGCGGAGGGGGCGTCTGGAAACACCATATATTTT CASSLAEGASGNTIYF
TRBJ1-1 TRBV5-4 NA NA TGTGCCAGCACGACAGGTCCCCAGGACACTGAAGCTTTCTTT CASTTGPQDTEAFF
TRBJ1-4 TRBV5-6 NA NA TGTGCCAGCAGCACCACGGGTTACGAAAAACTGTTTTTT CASSTTGYEKLFF
TRBJ1-2 TRBV5-6 NA NA TGTGCCAGCAGCTTGGTCGGGGTGAGCCTCTATGGCTACACCTTC CASSLVGVSLYGYTF
TRBJ2-5 TRBV5-1 NA TRBD2 TGCGCCAGCACGGAAGAAGCGGGGGGCCCGAGAGAGACCCAGTACTTC CASTEEAGGPRETQYF
TRBJ2-6 TRBV19 few TRBD1 TGTGCCAGTAGTATCCGACAGGGGTCTGGGGCCAACGTCCTGACTTTC CASSIRQGSGANVLTF
TRBJ1-1 TRBV27 NA TRBD1 TGTGCCAGCAGAAAATCCGGGACAGGGGCGAACACTGAAGCTTTCTTT CASRKSGTGANTEAFF
TRBJ1-2 TRBV6-5 NA NA TGTGCCAGCAGCCCGAGGACAGCTTTCTATGGCTACACCTTC CASSPRTAFYGYTF
TRBJ2-1 TRBV5-4 NA NA TGTGCCAGCAGATCAAAGTCTCAACAAAATGAGCAGTTCTTC CASRSKSQQNEQFF
TRBJ1-4 TRBV12-5 few TRBD1 TGTGCTAGTGGCCGTAGCGCCGGGGACAGAAATGAAAAACTGTTTTTT CASGRSAGDRNEKLFF
TRBJ2-3 TRBV11-2 NA NA TGTGCCATTTTAATGAGCACAGATACGCAGTATTTT CAILMSTDTQYF
TRBJ1-5 TRBV28 NA TRBD1 TGTGCCAGCAGTTCCTCTTCCGGGACAGGGGGCTATCAGCCCCAGCATTTT CASSSSSGTGGYQPQHF
TRBJ1-2 TRBV14 NA NA TGTGCCAGCAGCGCATTAGGGGTACGCTATGGCTACACCTTC CASSALGVRYGYTF
TRBJ1-2 TRBV7-8 NA TRBD1 TGTGCCAGCAGCCCGACAGGGACTCGAGGGGGCTACACCTTC CASSPTGTRGGYTF
TRBJ2-7 TRBV29-1 NA NA TGCAGCGTTGGACTAGATGAACAGCAGTACTTC CSVGLDEQQYF
TRBJ2-2 TRBV19 NA NA TGTGCCAGTACCTTCCACACCGGGGAGCTGTTTTTT CASTFHTGELFF